A single sample is the source of the 22 T cell receptor beta chains below, sequenced in a study of cytomegalovirus exposure and HLA in healthy donors. This PCR relied on a set of 60 Vbeta primers and 13 Jbeta primers. Clones were sequenced by immunoSEQ multiplex PCR, and TCRdb holds only the in-frame ones, with some missing. The sample contains around 150,000 clones, nearly 70% of which appear only once. Sequenced material: PBMCs. The receptors shown here come from a man in his thirties or forties in good health and CMV-seropositive.

The chain joins TRBV9 to TRBJ2-1, with a possible D match to TRBD1 (6 bases). CDR3 length equals 15 residues. The germline V gene has CDR1 SGDLS and CDR2 YYNGEE. With 0 bases removed from V and 0 bases from J, the gap between germline ends came to 7 bases. DNA for the CDR3: TGTGCCAGCAGCGTAGAAGGGGGCTCCTACAATGAGCAGTTCTTC. Translated: CASSVEGGSYNEQFF.

The chain has TRBV27 and TRBJ2-7; D is possibly TRBD2 (6 bases). CDR1 MNHEY and CDR2 SMNVEV come from the germline V gene (reference sequence). V lost 6 bases and J lost 2, with 8 bases in between. The CDR3 consists of 12 residues. CDR3 amino acids: CASRRDTYEQYF. The CDR3 nucleotides are TGTGCCAGCAGGCGGGATACCTACGAGCAGTACTTC.

The rearrangement joins TRBV7-9 to TRBJ2-3; D uncertain. The CDR3 is 14 residues long. V lost 5 bases to trimming and J lost 1 base, with 10 bases between them. Germline V gene data show CDR1 as SEHNR and CDR2 as FQNEAQ (reference sequence). The CDR3 bases are TGTGCCAGCAGCCCCCCCGTAGGCACAGATACGCAGTATTTT. Translating gives CASSPPVGTDTQYF. Full variable domain (missing parts from reference TRBV7-9 and TRBJ2-3): DTGVSQNPRHKITKRGQNVTFRCDPISEHNRLYWYRQTLGQGPEFLTYFQNEAQLEKSRLLSDRFSAERPKGSFSTLEIQRTEQGDSAMYLCASSPPVGTDTQYFGPGTRLTVL.

V gene TRBV15 combines with J gene TRBJ2-1, with TRBD1 matching over 8 bases. The J segment lost 6 bases and the V segment lost 5 bases, leaving 9 bases of the junction unmatched. The CDR3 totals 15 residues. The V gene's germline CDR1 is LNHNV and CDR2 YYDKDF (reference sequence). As DNA, the CDR3 is TGTGCCACCAGCGGGGGGACAGGAAATTGCAATGAGCAGTTCTTC. This sequence encodes CATSGGTGNCNEQFF.

V gene TRBV7-3 combines with J gene TRBJ1-1; D unclear. Trimming left V 5 bases short and J 1 base short, with 8 bases between. This CDR3 is built from 13 residues. Looked up from germline, CDR1 is SGHTA and CDR2 is FQGTGA. CDR3: CASSPVANTEAFF. The CDR3 bases are TGTGCCAGCAGCCCCGTGGCGAACACTGAAGCTTTCTTT.

The V gene is TRBV4-1, the J gene TRBJ1-4; 7 bases align to TRBD1. The CDR3 length is 16 residues. CDR1 is MGHRA and CDR2 is YSYEKL in the germline V gene. V lost 8 bases, J lost 0 bases, and 9 bases stayed unmatched. The CDR3: CASRPGQNPTNEKLFF. CDR3 DNA sequence: TGCGCCAGCCGACCGGGACAGAACCCAACTAATGAAAAACTGTTTTTT.

CDR3 in amino acids: CASSLERSAEAFF. In DNA form, the CDR3 reads TGCGCCAGCAGCTTGGAACGGTCCGCTGAAGCTTTCTTT. The chain recombines TRBV5-1 with TRBJ1-1; no reliable D call. CDR1 SGHRS and CDR2 YFSETQ come from the germline V gene. CDR3 length: 13 amino acids. Trimming took off 0 bases at V and 6 bases at J, with 9 bases between the two ends.

The chain uses TRBV9 and TRBJ1-1; possibly TRBD1 for D (5 bases). V gave up 0 bases and J gave up 1 base, with 10 bases separating them. The CDR3 is 15 residues long. The germline V gene encodes CDR1 SGDLS and CDR2 YYNGEE. The CDR3 bases are TGTGCCAGCAGCGTAGTTGACAGCCCGAACACTGAAGCTTTCTTT. This sequence encodes CASSVVDSPNTEAFF.

The CDR3 DNA follows: TGTGCCAGCAGCCCCCAGAACACTGAAGCTTTCTTT. Translation gives CASSPQNTEAFF. The V and J genes are TRBV9 and TRBJ1-1; no firm D call. Germline lookup yields CDR1 SGDLS and CDR2 YYNGEE. The V end lost 4 bases, the J end lost 1 base, and 5 bases lay between the germline ends. The CDR3 is 12 amino acids.

This clone has just a few counts. This sequence joins TRBV11-2 and TRBJ2-7, with TRBD1 identical over 7 bases. The CDR3 runs 14 residues. Looked up from germline, CDR1 is SGHAT and CDR2 is FQNNGV. V lost 5 bases, J lost 4 bases, and 8 bases stayed unmatched. The DNA of the CDR3 is TGTGCCAGCAGCGAACCGGGACAGCCTTACGAGCAGTACTTC. This gives the protein CASSEPGQPYEQYF. The complete variable domain, with remaining parts taken from reference TRBV11-2 and TRBJ2-7, reads EAGVAQSPRYKIIEKRQSVAFWCNPISGHATLYWYQQILGQGPKLLIQFQNNGVVDDSQLPKDRFSAERLKGVDSTLKIQPAKLEDSAVYLCASSEPGQPYEQYFGPGTRLTVT.

This chain connects TRBV7-8 to TRBJ1-2; the D gene is possibly TRBD1 (5 bases). CDR1 and CDR2 (germline): SGHVS, FQNEAQ. Deletions cut 3 bases from V and 4 bases from J, with 12 bases between. The CDR3 spans 14 residues. CDR3 DNA sequence: TGTGCCAGCAGCTTTCTCGGCGGGGGCTATGGCTACACCTTC. This codes for CASSFLGGGYGYTF.

This clone was observed once. This chain uses TRBV5-6 with TRBJ1-1; TRBD1 aligns across 9 bases. Germline trimming cut 0 bases from V and 4 bases from J; bases unmatched to any gene: 7. This CDR3 has 16 amino acids. CDR1 and CDR2 from the germline V gene are SGHDT and YYEEEE. The CDR3 sequence is CASSLGATGGSTEAFF. The CDR3 nucleotides are TGTGCCAGCAGCTTGGGGGCGACAGGGGGAAGCACTGAAGCTTTCTTT.

CDR3 coding DNA: TGTGCCAGCAGACCAGCGGGAGGGCCTAGAGGGAATACGCAGTATTTT. Translation: CASRPAGGPRGNTQYF. The J gene is TRBJ2-3, the V gene TRBV27; 10 bases align to TRBD2. Germline lookup yields CDR1 MNHEY and CDR2 SMNVEV (reference sequence). The length of the CDR3 is 16 residues. The V segment lost 6 bases and the J segment 7 bases; nucleotides outside the gene matches: 13.

The chain is built from TRBV30 and TRBJ1-2; no clear D. Germline V gives CDR1 GTSNPN, CDR2 SVGIG (reference sequence). The length of the CDR3 is 11 residues. V was cut by 5 bases and J by 7 bases, with 11 bases left in between. Written as DNA, the CDR3 is TGTGCCTGGGGAGACTTCTTTGGCTACACCTTC. Encoded protein: CAWGDFFGYTF.

This clone was observed a handful of times. The rearrangement joins TRBV28 to TRBJ2-1; D is uncertain. The CDR3 totals 13 residues. The germline CDR1 and CDR2 sequences are MDHEN and SYDVKM. Trimming cost V 9 bases and J 0 bases, with 9 bases left between them. CDR3 loop: CASTRSSYNEQFF. CDR3 sequence (DNA): TGTGCCAGTACGAGGAGCTCCTACAATGAGCAGTTCTTC.

The chain links TRBV14 to TRBJ2-7; D not certain. Trimming stripped 0 bases from V and 3 bases from J, with 3 bases between. In germline, CDR1 is SGHDN, CDR2 FVKESK. This CDR3 comprises 12 residues. CDR3 DNA sequence: TGTGCCAGCAGCCAAGAGAGCTACGAGCAGTACTTC. Translating it yields CASSQESYEQYF.

The chain carries TRBV27 and TRBJ2-1, with TRBD1 as a possible D gene (5 bases). The CDR3 runs to 15 residues. CDR1 is MNHEY and CDR2 is SMNVEV in the germline V gene (reference sequence). Trimming removed 5 bases from V and 2 bases from J, with 13 bases in between. The CDR3 DNA reads as TGTGCCAGCAGTCCCAGGGTTAGCCCCTACAATGAGCAGTTCTTC. Amino acids: CASSPRVSPYNEQFF.

The rearrangement links TRBV7-9 to TRBJ2-7, with TRBD1 matching 9 bases. CDR1 is SEHNR, CDR2 FQNEAQ, per germline (reference sequence). This CDR3 has 14 amino acids. V shed 4 bases and J 4 bases; nucleotides not matched to a gene: 5. CDR3: CASSSPGQGYEQYF. The DNA for the CDR3 is TGTGCCAGCAGCTCCCCGGGACAGGGTTACGAGCAGTACTTC.

The chain employs TRBV6-1 and TRBJ1-4; a possible D gene is TRBD1 (6 bases). CDR1 is MNHNS and CDR2 is SASEGT in the germline V gene. The CDR3 is 16 residues long. Trimming pared 4 bases from V and 8 bases from J, leaving 20 bases between. The CDR3 coding sequence is TGTGCCAGCAGTGCCAACGGGGGCGGGAGTCGGGAAAAACTGTTTTTT. Amino acid sequence: CASSANGGGSREKLFF.

The chain carries TRBV7-8 and TRBJ2-6; D may be TRBD1 (6 bases). Germline assignment: CDR1 SGHVS and CDR2 FQNEAQ. V gave up 6 bases and J gave up 4 bases, with 16 bases separating them. The CDR3 runs 16 residues. The DNA of the CDR3 is TGTGCCAGCAGGTTGACAGGACCATTGGGGGCCAACGTCCTGACTTTC. Translated: CASRLTGPLGANVLTF.

This clone was counted only a few times. V is TRBV5-1 and J is TRBJ1-4; 7 nucleotides agree with TRBD1. The CDR3 is 15 amino acids. Germline trimming cut 6 bases from V and 0 bases from J; bases unmatched to any gene: 5. CDR1 SGHRS and CDR2 YFSETQ come from the germline V gene. This CDR3 reads CASTPDRATNEKLFF. DNA of the CDR3: TGCGCCAGCACCCCTGACAGGGCAACTAATGAAAAACTGTTTTTT.

The V and J genes are TRBV5-1 and TRBJ2-3; D remains unclear. CDR1 and CDR2 (germline): SGHRS, YFSETQ. This CDR3 region has 14 residues. Trimming removed 5 bases at V and 0 bases at J, with 10 bases between. Here the CDR3 DNA reads TGCGCCAGCAGGTTAGCAGCTAGCACAGATACGCAGTATTTT. This encodes CASRLAASTDTQYF.